Described below is a single T cell receptor (beta chain) sequence and its context. The CDR3 has 9 residues. The data are from a study of blood T cell repertoires in COVID-19. Study processing details: Reference gene primer amplification gave estimated nucleated cell counts. TCRdb's copy holds only in-frame clones and misses some; the assay was immunoSEQ multiplex PCR. The DNA gave D and trimming, while V, J and clone size come from that table. The table includes over 200,000 clones, roughly 86% detected once. The sequencing input was peripheral blood. The V call is TRBV21-1, the J call TRBJ1-1; the tabulated D call, TRBD1, remains unverified against the DNA. TRBV21-1 constitutes a pseudogene. This clonotype was obtained from a woman in her fifties or sixties with active or convalescent COVID-19. The CDR3 sequence is CASSPQAFF. The CDR3 DNA sequence: TGTGCCAGCAGCCCTCAGGCTTTCTTT.